These 19 T cell receptor beta chains share one sample of origin, sequenced in a study of blood T cell repertoires in COVID-19. The method was immunoSEQ multiplex PCR; TCRdb's version includes in-frame clones alone and lacks a portion of them. The sample gives 130,000 to 150,000 clones, 80% to 90% of which show up once; 8% is in the top ten. The specimen was peripheral blood. All receptors come from a woman in her sixties or seventies with COVID-19, enrolled during active disease.

With respect to this clone: Other DNA sequences in the same sample also yield this CDR3. The chain uses TRBV29-1 and TRBJ1-3; TRBD1 agrees at 7 bases. Germline V CDR1 and CDR2: SQVTM, ANQGSEA. The CDR3 is 12 residues long. V was pared by 4 bases and J by 4 bases, with 1 base of the junction left unmatched. The CDR3 coding sequence is TGCAGCGTTGGACAGGGAGGAAACACCATATATTTT. This codes for CSVGQGGNTIYF.

The chain recombines TRBV18 with TRBJ1-2, with TRBD1 as a possible D gene (6 bases). V was clipped by 3 bases and J by 7 bases, with 9 bases between them. CDR3 size: 12 residues. Germline V lookup: CDR1 KGHSH, CDR2 LQKENI. The CDR3 coding sequence is TGTGCCAGCTCACCCGACAGGAGTGGCTACACCTTC. It encodes CASSPDRSGYTF. The whole variable domain, filled in from reference TRBV18 and TRBJ1-2, reads NAGVMQNPRHLVRRRGQEARLRCSPMKGHSHVYWYRQLPEEGLKFMVYLQKENIIDESGMPKERFSAEFPKEGPSILRIQQVVRGDSAAYFCASSPDRSGYTFGSGTRLTVV.

This chain connects TRBV5-8 to TRBJ1-1; 7 bases agree with TRBD1. The germline CDR1 and CDR2 sequences are SGHTS and YDEGEE. This CDR3 is built from 14 residues. V was pared by 0 bases and J by 7 bases, with 6 bases of the junction left unmatched. CDR3: CASSLETGAREAFF. In DNA, the CDR3 is TGTGCCAGCAGCTTGGAAACAGGGGCCCGTGAAGCTTTCTTT. Supplemented by reference TRBV5-8 and TRBJ1-1, the full variable domain reads EAGVTQSPTHLIKTRGQQATLRCSPISGHTSVYWYQQALGLGLQFLLWYDEGEERNRGNFPPRFSGRQFPNYSSELNVNALELEDSALYLCASSLETGAREAFFGQGTRLTVV.

This chain joins TRBV7-6 and TRBJ2-3; TRBD2 aligns across 13 bases. After removal of 5 bases from V and 3 bases from J, the junction contained 11 bases not matched to a gene. CDR1 SGHVS and CDR2 FNYEAQ come from the germline V gene. The CDR3 runs 18 residues. CDR3 in amino acids: CASSTLAGGSMGTDTQYF. Here the CDR3 DNA reads TGTGCCAGCAGCACACTAGCGGGGGGGTCAATGGGGACAGATACGCAGTATTTT. Full variable domain (missing parts from reference TRBV7-6 and TRBJ2-3): GAGVSQSPRYKVTKRGQDVALRCDPISGHVSLYWYRQALGQGPEFLTYFNYEAQQDKSGLPNDRFSAERPEGSISTLTIQRTEQRDSAMYRCASSTLAGGSMGTDTQYFGPGTRLTVL.

This clone has just one count. The chain carries TRBV6-2 or TRBV6-3 and TRBJ2-1; TRBD1 agrees at 7 bases. Germline CDR1 reads MNHEY; CDR2 reads SVGEGT. J was trimmed by 0 bases and V by 4 bases; bases with no gene match: 3. The CDR3 loop spans 15 amino acids. CDR3 nucleotide sequence: TGTGCCAGCAGTTCCCGGGACAGCTCCTACAATGAGCAGTTCTTC. As protein: CASSSRDSSYNEQFF.

This clone has only one observation. J is TRBJ2-7 and V is TRBV28, with 8 bases identical to TRBD2. With 5 bases clipped from V and 7 bases from J, the junction kept 7 bases outside the gene matches. The germline V gene encodes CDR1 MDHEN and CDR2 SYDVKM. The CDR3 runs to 13 residues. Here the CDR3 reads CASSPVGGAEQYF. The CDR3 nucleotides are TGTGCCAGCAGTCCCGTCGGGGGGGCGGAGCAGTACTTC.

The J gene is TRBJ2-3, the V gene TRBV6-5, with a possible D match to TRBD2 (5 bases). The CDR3 consists of 13 residues. V gave up 7 bases and J gave up 0 bases, with 8 bases separating them. Germline V gene lookup returns CDR1 MNHEY and CDR2 SVGAGI. The CDR3 loop is CASTGGSTDTQYF. CDR3 nucleotide sequence: TGTGCCAGCACCGGCGGGAGCACAGATACGCAGTATTTT.

The chain has TRBV10-3 and TRBJ1-2; tentatively, D is TRBD1 (5 bases). CDR1 and CDR2 (germline): ENHRY, SYGVKD. The V and J ends lost 2 bases and 7 bases respectively, with 11 bases between them. This CDR3 is 13 amino acids long. The CDR3 region has the DNA TGTGCCATCAGTGAGCCAGGGCAAGGTGGCTACACCTTC. Its protein product is CAISEPGQGGYTF.

CDR3 sequence (DNA): TGTGCCAGCAGTCCCCGACAGGGTGTAATCACCGGGGAGCTGTTTTTT. This codes for CASSPRQGVITGELFF. The rearrangement joins TRBV11-2 to TRBJ2-2, with 7 bases lining up with TRBD1. There are 16 residues in the CDR3. The germline gives CDR1 SGHAT, CDR2 FQNNGV. V shed 6 bases, J shed 4 bases, and the junction held 11 bases outside the gene matches.

The rearrangement uses TRBV9 and TRBJ2-7; 11 bases are a match to TRBD2. This CDR3 has 15 residues. V dropped 4 bases and J dropped 0; count of bases not matched to a gene: 3. CDR1 and CDR2 from the germline V gene are SGDLS and YYNGEE. DNA of the CDR3: TGTGCCAGCAGCCCTAGCGGGGGGAGCTCCTACGAGCAGTACTTC. Residues: CASSPSGGSSYEQYF. Full variable domain (remainder filled in from reference TRBV9 and TRBJ2-7): DSGVTQTPKHLITATGQRVTLRCSPRSGDLSVYWYQQSLDQGLQFLIQYYNGEERAKGNILERFSAQQFPDLHSELNLSSLELGDSALYFCASSPSGGSSYEQYFGPGTRLTVT.

The V call is TRBV24-1, the J call TRBJ2-1, with 14 bases that match TRBD2. This CDR3 has 20 residues. The V gene's germline CDR1 is KGHDR and CDR2 SFDVKD. After removal of 3 bases from V and 1 base from J, the junction contained 10 bases not matched to a gene. As DNA, the CDR3 is TGTGCCACCAGTGATGGGACTAGCGGGGGCCCCCGGGGATCCTACAATGAGCAGTTCTTC. Translation gives CATSDGTSGGPRGSYNEQFF.

This sequence joins TRBV5-5 and TRBJ1-1; 8 bases are shared with TRBD1. The CDR3 runs to 16 residues. With 1 base clipped from V and 1 base from J, the junction kept 6 bases outside the gene matches. Per the germline V gene, CDR1 is SGHKS and CDR2 is YYEKEE (reference sequence). The CDR3 loop is CASSLRQGQQNTEAFF. Here the CDR3 DNA reads TGTGCCAGCAGCTTGCGACAGGGGCAACAGAACACTGAAGCTTTCTTT.

This clone was detected only once. This sample also contains other DNA sequences that code for the same CDR3. The chain employs TRBV6-6 and TRBJ1-6, with 9 bases fitting TRBD1. The CDR3 consists of 15 residues. The ends lost 5 bases at V and 7 bases at J; junction bases unmatched: 6. Germline assignment: CDR1 MNHNY and CDR2 SVGAGI (reference sequence). Here the CDR3 reads CASSPRTGVNSPLHF. CDR3 nucleotides: TGTGCCAGCAGTCCCAGGACAGGGGTGAATTCACCCCTCCACTTT.

The chain combines TRBV7-6 with TRBJ2-7; D ambiguous. V was pared by 0 bases and J by 5 bases, with 2 bases between. CDR1 and CDR2 (germline): SGHVS, FNYEAQ. The CDR3 length is 11 residues. The CDR3 DNA follows: TGTGCCAGCAGCTTAGCTAACGAGCAGTACTTC. This translates into CASSLANEQYF.

CDR3 in amino acids: CASSLLAGGPYNEQFF. The CDR3 nucleotides read TGTGCCAGCAGCTTACTAGCGGGGGGCCCCTACAATGAGCAGTTCTTC. The chain couples TRBV7-3 to TRBJ2-1; 11 bases are shared with TRBD2. CDR3 size: 16 residues. Trimming took 2 bases from V and 2 from J; bases not matched to a gene: 2. Germline V CDR1 and CDR2: SGHTA, FQGTGA.

This chain connects TRBV6-5 to TRBJ1-3; D is possibly TRBD1 (5 bases). Trimming left V 5 bases short and J 1 base short, with 12 bases between. Germline loops: CDR1 MNHEY, CDR2 SVGAGI. This CDR3 has 15 residues. CDR3 region: CASSPYRGSGNTIYF. The CDR3 DNA reads as TGTGCCAGCAGTCCCTATAGGGGTTCTGGAAACACCATATATTTT.

The chain employs TRBV5-1 and TRBJ2-7; D unresolved. Germline V CDR1 and CDR2: SGHRS, YFSETQ. V lost 0 bases and J 5 bases, leaving 9 bases between the germline ends. The CDR3 covers 13 residues. CDR3 region: CASSLVGFDEQYF. In nucleotides, the CDR3 is TGCGCCAGCAGCTTGGTCGGGTTCGACGAGCAGTACTTC. The variable domain in full, completed from reference TRBV5-1 and TRBJ2-7, reads KAGVTQTPRYLIKTRGQQVTLSCSPISGHRSVSWYQQTPGQGLQFLFEYFSETQRNKGNFPGRFSGRQFSNSRSEMNVSTLELGDSALYLCASSLVGFDEQYFGPGTRLTVT.

In this sample, this clone turned up once. The CDR3: CASSLTGVSNQPQHF. The DNA for the CDR3 is TGCGCCAGCAGCCTCACAGGGGTTAGCAATCAGCCCCAGCATTTT. The chain is built from TRBV5-1 and TRBJ1-5; 7 nucleotides align to TRBD1. CDR1 is SGHRS and CDR2 is YFSETQ in the germline V gene. Trimming at V came to 4 bases and at J to 0 bases, leaving 4 bases not matched to a gene. This CDR3 is 15 amino acids long.

J is TRBJ1-4 and V is TRBV5-1; D gene uncertain. The V gene's germline CDR1 is SGHRS and CDR2 YFSETQ. The CDR3 is 14 residues long. With 2 bases removed from V and 5 bases from J, the gap between germline ends came to 10 bases. The CDR3 loop reads CASSFATGNEKLFF. As DNA, the CDR3 is TGCGCCAGCAGCTTCGCAACGGGGAATGAAAAACTGTTTTTT.